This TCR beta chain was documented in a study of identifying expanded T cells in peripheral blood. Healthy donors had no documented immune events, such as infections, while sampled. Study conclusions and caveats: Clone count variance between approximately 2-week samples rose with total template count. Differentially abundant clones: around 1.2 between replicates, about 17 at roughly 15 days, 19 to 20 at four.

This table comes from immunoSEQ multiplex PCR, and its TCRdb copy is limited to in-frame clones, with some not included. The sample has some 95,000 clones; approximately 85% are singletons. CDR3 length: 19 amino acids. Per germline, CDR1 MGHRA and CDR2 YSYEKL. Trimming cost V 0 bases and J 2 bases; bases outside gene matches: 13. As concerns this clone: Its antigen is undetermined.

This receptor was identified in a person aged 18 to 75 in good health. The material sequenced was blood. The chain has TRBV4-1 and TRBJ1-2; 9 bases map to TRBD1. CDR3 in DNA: TGCGCCAGCAGCCAAGATCTTGCCTATGGGACAGGGACGAACTATGGCTACACCTTC. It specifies CASSQDLAYGTGTNYGYTF.